This T cell receptor beta chain was obtained from a study of blood T cell repertoires in COVID-19. Study-wide context: Sites in the United States, Italy and Spain provided acute and convalescent COVID-19 samples.

Germline loops: CDR1 SGHKS, CDR2 YYEKEE (reference sequence). CDR3 length: 15 amino acids. V shed 2 bases and J 3 bases; nucleotides not matched to a gene: 8. Allocation to cohorts depended on clinical history reported by the participants. As handled by the study authors: Quantification of nucleated cells was approximated via reference gene primer amplification. Repertoires were generated with immunoSEQ multiplex PCR, while TCRdb's copy carries only in-frame clones and drops some. V and J calls and clone size are given by that table; D and trimming were obtained from the DNA. The table lists about 160,000 clones, 81% of them singletons.

The clonotype was recovered from a woman aged 40 to 50 with acute COVID-19. The chain uses TRBV5-5 and TRBJ2-7; 7 bases map to TRBD1. The specimen sequenced was PBMCs or T cells enriched from blood (not recorded which). This chain's CDR3 is CASSFVVTGDYEQYF. The DNA for the CDR3 is TGTGCCAGCAGCTTTGTCGTCACAGGGGACTACGAGCAGTACTTC. The variable domain in full, completed from reference TRBV5-5 and TRBJ2-7, reads DAGVTQSPTHLIKTRGQQVTLRCSPISGHKSVSWYQQVLGQGPQFIFQYYEKEERGRGNFPDRFSARQFPNYSSELNVNALLLGDSALYLCASSFVVTGDYEQYFGPGTRLTVT.